A single T cell receptor (beta chain) is shown here with its context. The sample is drawn from a study of T cell changes during pregnancy in multiple sclerosis. Generated by immunoSEQ multiplex PCR, the TCRdb table keeps only in-frame clones and is missing some. The table has over 65,000 clones, 80% to 95% seen once. V lost 5 bases, J lost 4 bases, and 4 bases stayed unmatched. Germline lookup yields CDR1 LNHDA and CDR2 SQIVND (reference sequence). The CDR3 runs 14 residues. This TCR was sampled from a female donor with multiple sclerosis, enrolled in a pregnancy study. The rearrangement joins TRBV19 to TRBJ1-1; 10 bases line up with TRBD1. The material was peripheral blood, obtained in the first trimester of pregnancy. The CDR3: CASSSRTGGTEAFF. In DNA form, the CDR3 reads TGTGCCAGTAGTTCACGGACAGGGGGCACTGAAGCTTTCTTT.